These 22 T cell receptor beta chains originate from one sample sequenced in a study of cytomegalovirus exposure and HLA in healthy donors. Primers: 60 Vbeta forward and 13 Jbeta reverse. Assay used: immunoSEQ multiplex PCR; TCRdb lists only in-frame clones, some missing. Of some 270,000 clones in the sample, nearly 95% were seen once. The sample consisted of PBMCs. The receptors derive from a girl aged 2-10 years in good health and CMV-seronegative.

The chain employs TRBV19 and TRBJ1-1; D may be TRBD1 (5 bases). This CDR3 spans 15 amino acids. The V and J ends lost 2 bases and 5 bases respectively, with 15 bases between them. CDR1 is LNHDA and CDR2 is SQIVND in the germline V gene (reference sequence). The DNA of the CDR3 is TGTGCCAGTAGTATATCCCAAAGTCGGGGGACTGAAGCTTTCTTT. The encoded protein is CASSISQSRGTEAFF.

CDR3 in amino acids: CASSDRGGPPTEAFF. DNA of the CDR3: TGTGCCAGCAGCGACCGCGGAGGGCCGCCCACTGAAGCTTTCTTT. The V call is TRBV9, the J call TRBJ1-1; D gene uncertain. The CDR3 consists of 15 residues. CDR1 is SGDLS and CDR2 is YYNGEE in the germline V gene. V lost 3 bases to trimming and J lost 4 bases, with 16 bases between them.

The chain couples TRBV6-5 to TRBJ2-7, with TRBD2 matching over 7 bases. Looked up from germline, CDR1 is MNHEY and CDR2 is SVGAGI. The trim removed 4 bases at V and 7 bases at J, leaving 4 bases unmatched. This CDR3 spans 12 amino acids. The CDR3 reads CASSSTSREQYF. The CDR3 coding sequence is TGTGCCAGCAGTTCGACTAGCCGGGAGCAGTACTTC.

The CDR3: CASSLTSSYEQYF. CDR3 nucleotide sequence: TGTGCCAGCAGCCTAACTAGTTCCTACGAGCAGTACTTC. J is TRBJ2-7 and V is TRBV7-9; a weak D match, TRBD2 (5 bases). The CDR3 sequence is 13 residues long. Per the germline V gene, CDR1 is SEHNR and CDR2 is FQNEAQ (reference sequence). V lost 5 bases and J 1 base, leaving 9 bases between the germline ends.

V and J are TRBV5-8 and TRBJ1-1; D gene unclear. The germline V gene has CDR1 SGHTS and CDR2 YDEGEE. CDR3 size: 13 residues. Trimming took off 4 bases at V and 6 bases at J, with 13 bases between the two ends. As DNA, the CDR3 is TGTGCCAGCAGCAACCAAATCAGCGCTGAAGCTTTCTTT. Translation gives CASSNQISAEAFF.

The chain combines TRBV6-6 with TRBJ2-7; 11 bases agree with TRBD1. The junction had 4 bases not matched to a gene; V was cut back by 4 bases and J by 5 bases. CDR1 is MNHNY, CDR2 SVGAGI, per germline (reference sequence). CDR3 length: 14 amino acids. The CDR3 DNA sequence: TGTGCCAGCAGTTGGGGACAGGGGGGAAACGAGCAGTACTTC. This encodes CASSWGQGGNEQYF.

The chain is built from TRBV7-2 and TRBJ2-2; 10 bases map to TRBD1. Per the germline V gene, CDR1 is SGHTA and CDR2 is FQGNSA. The CDR3 loop spans 17 amino acids. J lost 6 bases, V lost 4 bases, and 11 bases had no gene match. CDR3 sequence: CASSSLLLDRGAGELFF. CDR3 DNA: TGTGCCAGCAGCTCCTTACTGTTGGACAGGGGGGCCGGGGAGCTGTTTTTT.

The V and J genes are TRBV2 and TRBJ1-1, with 8 bases fitting TRBD1. Germline CDR1 is SNHLY and CDR2 is FYNNEI. J lost 4 bases, V lost 6 bases, and 4 bases had no gene match. The CDR3 consists of 13 residues. CDR3 sequence reads: CASSVGQATEAFF. Written as DNA, the CDR3 is TGTGCCAGCAGCGTGGGACAGGCCACTGAAGCTTTCTTT.

This chain links TRBV5-1 with TRBJ1-5, with TRBD1 matching 7 bases. The germline V gene encodes CDR1 SGHRS and CDR2 YFSETQ. CDR3 size: 15 residues. Trimming removed 2 bases from V and 0 bases from J; junction bases left unmatched: 2. CDR3 sequence: CASSFQGDSNQPQHF. CDR3 nucleotide sequence: TGCGCCAGCAGCTTTCAGGGGGATAGCAATCAGCCCCAGCATTTT.

The rearrangement links TRBV6-5 to TRBJ1-2, with D possibly matching TRBD1 (6 bases). CDR3 size: 14 residues. The germline V and J ends were trimmed by 2 bases and 5 bases, with 12 bases remaining between them. Germline V gene lookup returns CDR1 MNHEY and CDR2 SVGAGI. The CDR3 reads CASSYPGQPYGYTF. The CDR3 nucleotides are TGTGCCAGCAGTTACCCCGGACAGCCATATGGCTACACCTTC.

This rearrangement joins TRBV28 to TRBJ1-3; tentatively, D is TRBD1 (6 bases). This CDR3 region has 15 residues. Trimming shortened V by 6 bases and J by 0 bases, and 12 bases separated the two germline ends. Germline loops: CDR1 MDHEN, CDR2 SYDVKM. In DNA form, the CDR3 reads TGTGCCAGCAGCCCAGACAGGATCTCTGGAAACACCATATATTTT. Encoded protein: CASSPDRISGNTIYF.

The chain has TRBV7-6 and TRBJ1-2, with 9 bases fitting TRBD1. Germline V CDR1 and CDR2: SGHVS, FNYEAQ. The CDR3 sequence is 14 residues long. V shed 1 base, J shed 4 bases, and the junction held 1 base outside the gene matches. The DNA of the CDR3 is TGTGCCAGCAGCTTAGAGGACAGGGGCTATGGCTACACCTTC. It encodes CASSLEDRGYGYTF.

V is TRBV5-1 and J is TRBJ2-5; maybe TRBD2 (6 bases). The CDR3 length is 15 residues. The germline V gene has CDR1 SGHRS and CDR2 YFSETQ. V was shortened by 4 bases and J by 5 bases, with 18 bases between the two germline ends. Written as DNA, the CDR3 is TGCGCCAGCAGCCTCTGGTTGGGGGGAGGTGAGACCCAGTACTTC. Its protein is CASSLWLGGGETQYF.

The chain links TRBV5-4 to TRBJ2-3; 12 nucleotides match TRBD2. This CDR3 is 15 amino acids long. J lost 6 bases, V lost 4 bases, and 6 bases had no gene match. From germline, CDR1 is SGHNT and CDR2 YYREEE (reference sequence). The CDR3 sequence is CASSRTSGTFDTQYF. The CDR3 nucleotides read TGTGCCAGCAGCCGGACTAGCGGGACGTTCGATACGCAGTATTTT.

The chain carries TRBV4-2 and TRBJ2-7, with D possibly TRBD2 on 6 matching bases. Germline assignment: CDR1 LGHNA and CDR2 YNFKEQ. Trimming removed 4 bases from V and 5 bases from J, with 15 bases in between. The CDR3 covers 14 residues. CDR3 amino acids: CASSPGVRTDEQYF. CDR3 bases: TGTGCCAGCAGCCCGGGGGTACGTACGGACGAGCAGTACTTC.

CDR3 sequence: CASSKGTSESSYNEQFF. CDR3 in DNA: TGTGCCAGCAGTAAAGGGACTAGCGAGAGCTCCTACAATGAGCAGTTCTTC. This chain links TRBV2 with TRBJ2-1; TRBD2 agrees at 10 bases. Germline CDR1 is SNHLY and CDR2 is FYNNEI. The CDR3 loop spans 17 amino acids. Losses at the gene ends were 5 bases for V and 0 bases for J; bases not matched to a gene: 7.

V gene TRBV5-4 combines with J gene TRBJ2-1, with D possibly being TRBD2 (6 bases). The CDR3 length is 15 residues. Trimming stripped 3 bases from V and 8 bases from J, with 18 bases between. Germline values: CDR1 SGHNT, CDR2 YYREEE (reference sequence). The CDR3 here is CASSSSETSWDEQFF. The CDR3, as DNA: TGTGCCAGCAGCTCAAGCGAGACTAGTTGGGATGAGCAGTTCTTC.

This clone occurred once. The V gene is TRBV7-2, the J gene TRBJ1-1; the D is unclear. CDR1 SGHTA and CDR2 FQGNSA come from the germline V gene. The V and J ends lost 6 bases and 1 base respectively, with 9 bases between them. The CDR3 is 13 residues long. The DNA for the CDR3 is TGTGCCAGCAGGGTGGTCGGGAACACTGAAGCTTTCTTT. This encodes CASRVVGNTEAFF.

This clone has a single count. The chain carries TRBV2 and TRBJ1-3, with D perhaps TRBD1 (5 bases). The CDR3 contains 14 residues. Trimming took 5 bases from V and 4 from J, leaving 12 bases between them. Germline V CDR1 and CDR2: SNHLY, FYNNEI. DNA of the CDR3: TGTGCCAGCAGTCTGGGGACTTCAGGAAACACCATATATTTT. Translated, it gives CASSLGTSGNTIYF.

The V call is TRBV29-1, the J call TRBJ2-3; perhaps TRBD2 as D (5 bases). The CDR3 is made up of 14 amino acids. V gave up 4 bases and J gave up 0 bases, with 11 bases separating them. Germline-derived CDR1 and CDR2 are SQVTM and ANQGSEA. The DNA for the CDR3 is TGCAGCGTTGCTCTAGCTGATAGCACAGATACGCAGTATTTT. Translating it yields CSVALADSTDTQYF.

The chain links TRBV6-4 to TRBJ1-1; D is unresolved. With 2 bases removed from V and 0 bases from J, the gap between germline ends came to 13 bases. The CDR3 length is 16 residues. Germline lookup yields CDR1 MRHNA and CDR2 SNTAGT. This chain's CDR3 is CASSDGGRFMNTEAFF. For the CDR3, the DNA is TGTGCCAGCAGTGACGGAGGTCGGTTCATGAACACTGAAGCTTTCTTT.

V usage is TRBV11-2 and J usage is TRBJ2-5; 15 nucleotides agree with TRBD2. The V segment lost 5 bases and the J segment 4 bases; nucleotides outside the gene matches: 5. This CDR3 has 16 amino acids. Looked up from germline, CDR1 is SGHAT and CDR2 is FQNNGV. The DNA for the CDR3 is TGTGCCAGCAGCCCGGGACTAGCGGGAGGTCGAGAGACCCAGTACTTC. It is translated as CASSPGLAGGRETQYF.